The following is a T cell receptor beta chain sequence with its context. Its antigen is unidentified. After isolation, RNA underwent reverse transcription to generate cDNA as the sequencing template. The method was immunoSEQ multiplex PCR; TCRdb's version includes in-frame clones alone and lacks a portion of them. The data contain under 350,000 clones, roughly 50% of them singletons. The data were obtained in a study of CD8+ T cells in alopecia areata. Study in general: Patients remained on tofacitinib for 6 to 18 months and then went 6 months without it.

The CDR3 runs 11 residues. V lost 5 bases and J 8 bases, leaving 10 bases between the germline ends. The germline gives CDR1 GTSNPN, CDR2 SVGIG (reference sequence). General study results and limits: Under tofacitinib, numerous expanded lesional clonotypes remained detectable in scalp and blood. In patients, TCRs were shared less clearly than in mice, and HLA may possibly be involved.

The treatment denotes: oral pan-JAK inhibitor, 5-10 mg twice daily. Collected material from alopecia areata patients comprised lesional scalp punch biopsies and peripheral blood. Sample: CD4+ T cells sorted from blood, taken at week 24, from a patient treated with tofacitinib. The source of this sequence is a human donor with alopecia areata. The chain has TRBV30 and TRBJ2-1; D remains unclear. CDR3 sequence: CAWARMDEQFF. DNA for the CDR3: TGTGCCTGGGCCAGGATGGATGAGCAGTTCTTC.